Below are 2 T cell receptor beta chains sequenced from a single sample in a study of blood T cell repertoires in COVID-19. Profiled with immunoSEQ multiplex PCR; TCRdb holds only in-frame clones, not every one. The profile shows about 210,000 clones, about 82% of them singletons. The sequenced material came from PBMCs or T cells enriched from blood (not recorded which). These receptors all stem from a man aged 35 to 55 with acute COVID-19.

The chain recombines TRBV27 with TRBJ2-6, with D possibly matching TRBD1 (5 bases). Trimming took 5 bases from V and 0 from J, leaving 11 bases between them. The CDR3 extends over 16 amino acids. Germline V gene data show CDR1 as MNHEY and CDR2 as SMNVEV (reference sequence). CDR3 sequence: CASSHLTDSGANVLTF. As DNA, the CDR3 is TGTGCCAGCAGTCACCTGACAGACTCTGGGGCCAACGTCCTGACTTTC.

In regard to this clone: Other DNA sequences in the sample encode the same CDR3. The chain recombines TRBV9 with TRBJ1-1; a possible D gene is TRBD1 (5 bases). Trimming removed 0 bases from V and 4 bases from J, with 13 bases in between. The CDR3 sequence is 15 residues long. CDR1 and CDR2 from the germline V gene are SGDLS and YYNGEE. CDR3 nucleotides: TGTGCCAGCAGCGTAGGTGGAGGGGCCGGCACTGAAGCTTTCTTT. Translated: CASSVGGGAGTEAFF.